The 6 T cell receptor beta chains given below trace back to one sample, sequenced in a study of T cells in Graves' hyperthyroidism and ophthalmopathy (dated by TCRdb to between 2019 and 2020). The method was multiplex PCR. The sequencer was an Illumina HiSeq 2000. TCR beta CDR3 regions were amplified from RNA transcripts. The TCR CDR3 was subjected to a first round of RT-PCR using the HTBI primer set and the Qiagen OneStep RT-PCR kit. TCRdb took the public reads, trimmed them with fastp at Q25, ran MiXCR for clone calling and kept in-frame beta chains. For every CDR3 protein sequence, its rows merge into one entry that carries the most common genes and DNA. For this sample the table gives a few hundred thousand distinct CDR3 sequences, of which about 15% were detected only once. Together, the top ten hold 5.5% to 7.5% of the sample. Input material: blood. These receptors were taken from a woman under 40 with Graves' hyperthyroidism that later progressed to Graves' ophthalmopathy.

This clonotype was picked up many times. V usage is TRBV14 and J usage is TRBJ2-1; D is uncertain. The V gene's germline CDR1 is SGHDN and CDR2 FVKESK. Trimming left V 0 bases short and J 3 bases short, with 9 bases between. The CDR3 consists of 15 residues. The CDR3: CASSQESASYNEQFF. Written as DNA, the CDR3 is TGTGCCAGCAGCCAAGAATCCGCCAGCTACAATGAGCAGTTCTTC.

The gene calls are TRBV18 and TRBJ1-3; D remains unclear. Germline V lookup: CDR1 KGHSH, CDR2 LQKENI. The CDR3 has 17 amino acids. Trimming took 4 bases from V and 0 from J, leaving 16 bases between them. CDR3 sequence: CASSRDFTPVSGNTIYF. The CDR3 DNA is TGTGCCAGCTCACGCGACTTCACTCCCGTCTCTGGAAACACCATATATTTT.

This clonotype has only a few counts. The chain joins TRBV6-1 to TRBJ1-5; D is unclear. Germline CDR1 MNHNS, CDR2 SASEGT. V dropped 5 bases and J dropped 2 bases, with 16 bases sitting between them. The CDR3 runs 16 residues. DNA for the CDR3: TGTGCCAGCAGTCCTTCTAGGCCCCTCGGCAATCAGCCCCAGCATTTT. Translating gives CASSPSRPLGNQPQHF.

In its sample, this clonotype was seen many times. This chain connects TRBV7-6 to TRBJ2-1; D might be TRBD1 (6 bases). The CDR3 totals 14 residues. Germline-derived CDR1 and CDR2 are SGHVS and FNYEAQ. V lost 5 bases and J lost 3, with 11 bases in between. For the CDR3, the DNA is TGTGCCAGCAGCCTTGGGACACTCTACAATGAGCAGTTCTTC. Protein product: CASSLGTLYNEQFF.

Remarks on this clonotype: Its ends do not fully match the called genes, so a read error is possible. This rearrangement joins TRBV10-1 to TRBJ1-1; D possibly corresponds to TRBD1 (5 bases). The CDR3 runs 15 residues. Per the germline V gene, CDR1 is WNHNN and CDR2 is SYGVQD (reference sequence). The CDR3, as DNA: TGCGCCAGCAGTGAGTCGATGGGGCCCACCACTGAAGCTTACTTT. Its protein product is CASSESMGPTTEAYF.

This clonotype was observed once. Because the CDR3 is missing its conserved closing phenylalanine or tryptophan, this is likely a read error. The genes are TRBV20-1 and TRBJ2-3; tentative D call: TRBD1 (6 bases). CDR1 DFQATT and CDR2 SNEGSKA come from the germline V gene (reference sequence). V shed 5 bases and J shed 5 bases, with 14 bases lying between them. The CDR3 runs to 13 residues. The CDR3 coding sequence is TGCAGTGCTTTACAGGGCCCTCAAGATACGCAGTATTAT. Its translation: CSALQGPQDTQYY.